One and the same sample provided the 10 T cell receptor beta chains below, sequenced in a study of cytotoxic CD8 clonotypes in ibrutinib-treated CLL. Sequencing was performed with immunoSEQ multiplex PCR; in TCRdb, only in-frame clones are kept and a portion is missing. This repertoire shows some 310,000 clones, about 77% found once; its top ten account for 6.7%. The source was PBMCs, collected before ibrutinib treatment. These receptor sequences come from a human donor with chronic lymphocytic leukemia.

V and J are TRBV21-1 and TRBJ2-7; TRBD2 reflects the table's D call only, with no check against the DNA. TRBV21-1 is a pseudogene. CDR3 size: 16 residues. CDR3 protein: CASSTGLAGESYEQYF. The CDR3 nucleotides are TGTGCCAGCAGCACAGGACTAGCGGGAGAGTCCTACGAGCAGTACTTC.

The chain recombines TRBV2 with TRBJ2-7; TRBD2 aligns across 8 bases. J lost 1 base, V lost 10 bases, and 9 bases had no gene match. The germline gives CDR1 SNHLY, CDR2 FYNNEI. The CDR3 has 14 residues. CDR3 sequence reads: CATNPGLGSYEQYF. In DNA, the CDR3 is TGTGCCACCAACCCGGGACTAGGATCCTACGAGCAGTACTTC.

The chain combines TRBV6-6 with TRBJ2-7; no clear D. The CDR3 contains 11 residues. The germline V and J ends were trimmed by 2 bases and 6 bases, with 5 bases remaining between them. From germline, CDR1 is MNHNY and CDR2 SVGAGI (reference sequence). The CDR3 DNA reads TGTGCCAGCAGTTACGAGAGCGAGCAGTACTTC. Its protein product is CASSYESEQYF.

The chain is built from TRBV30 and TRBJ1-5; D perhaps matches TRBD1 (6 bases). V was trimmed by 8 bases and J by 4 bases, leaving 15 bases between them. Germline CDR1 and CDR2: GTSNPN and SVGIG (reference sequence). This CDR3 region has 13 residues. CDR3 DNA sequence: TGTGCCCTGGGTGGACAGTTGAATCAGCCCCAGCATTTT. Residues: CALGGQLNQPQHF.

This chain links TRBV7-6 with TRBJ2-5; no clear D gene. Trimming removed 1 base from V and 5 bases from J, with 14 bases in between. CDR1 SGHVS and CDR2 FNYEAQ come from the germline V gene. CDR3 length: 15 amino acids. CDR3 loop: CASSLGLGLIETQYF. The CDR3 region has the DNA TGTGCCAGCAGCTTAGGTCTTGGGCTCATTGAGACCCAGTACTTC.

The genes are TRBV5-1 and TRBJ1-2; TRBD1 matches at 8 bases. CDR3 size: 15 residues. Germline V gene lookup returns CDR1 SGHRS and CDR2 YFSETQ. Germline trimming cut 4 bases from V and 0 bases from J; bases unmatched to any gene: 5. CDR3 in DNA: TGCGCCAGCAGCATACAGACAGGGGCTAACTATGGCTACACCTTC. It codes for CASSIQTGANYGYTF.

The gene calls are TRBV7-3 and TRBJ2-2; D gene uncertain. Looked up from germline, CDR1 is SGHTA and CDR2 is FQGTGA. The CDR3 covers 13 residues. Trimming cost V 4 bases and J 7 bases, with 10 bases left between them. CDR3 protein: CASSSTWSGELFF. The CDR3 coding sequence is TGTGCCAGCAGCTCAACGTGGAGCGGGGAGCTGTTTTTT.

A few counts support this clone. The chain combines TRBV9 with TRBJ2-2; TRBD1 matches 8 bases. This CDR3 contains 14 residues. The germline V gene has CDR1 SGDLS and CDR2 YYNGEE. V gave up 6 bases and J gave up 7 bases; unmatched junction bases: 8. This CDR3 reads CASTTQGAGGELFF. The CDR3 region has the DNA TGTGCCAGCACCACCCAGGGGGCTGGCGGGGAGCTGTTTTTT.

The chain links TRBV30 to TRBJ1-5; D is unresolved. The germline CDR1 and CDR2 sequences are GTSNPN and SVGIG (reference sequence). V lost 2 bases and J lost 3, with 8 bases in between. The CDR3 has 13 residues. CDR3 bases: TGTGCCTGGAGTAGTGGAAACAATCAGCCCCAGCATTTT. Translation: CAWSSGNNQPQHF.

The genes are TRBV7-6 and TRBJ1-4; the D gene is possibly TRBD1 (5 bases). Germline values: CDR1 SGHVS, CDR2 FNYEAQ. This CDR3 comprises 15 residues. V was shortened by 5 bases and J by 0 bases, with 10 bases between the two germline ends. CDR3 region: CASSDTGTTNEKLFF. CDR3 nucleotide sequence: TGTGCCAGCAGCGATACAGGAACAACTAATGAAAAACTGTTTTTT. Combining the CDR3 with reference TRBV7-6 and TRBJ1-4 gives the whole variable domain GAGVSQSPRYKVTKRGQDVALRCDPISGHVSLYWYRQALGQGPEFLTYFNYEAQQDKSGLPNDRFSAERPEGSISTLTIQRTEQRDSAMYRCASSDTGTTNEKLFFGSGTQLSVL.